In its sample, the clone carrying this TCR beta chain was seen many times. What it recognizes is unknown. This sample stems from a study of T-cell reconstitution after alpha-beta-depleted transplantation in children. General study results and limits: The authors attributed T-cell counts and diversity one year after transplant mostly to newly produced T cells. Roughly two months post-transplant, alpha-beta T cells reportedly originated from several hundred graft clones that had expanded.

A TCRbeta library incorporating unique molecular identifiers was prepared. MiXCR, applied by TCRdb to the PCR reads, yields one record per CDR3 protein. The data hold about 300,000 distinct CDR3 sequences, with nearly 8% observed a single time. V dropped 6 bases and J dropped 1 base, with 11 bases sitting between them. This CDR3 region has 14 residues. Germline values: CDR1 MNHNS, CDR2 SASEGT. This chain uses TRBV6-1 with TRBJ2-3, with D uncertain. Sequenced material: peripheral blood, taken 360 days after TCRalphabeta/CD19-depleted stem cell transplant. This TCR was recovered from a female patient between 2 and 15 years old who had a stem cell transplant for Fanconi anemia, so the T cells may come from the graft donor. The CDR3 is CASSPFTGTDTQYF. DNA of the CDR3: TGTGCCAGCAGCCCGTTTACCGGCACAGATACGCAGTATTTT.